This TCR beta chain was profiled in a study of blood T cell repertoires in COVID-19. Study-wide background: Samples representing acute and convalescent COVID-19 were sourced from the United States, Italy and Spain. T cells, B-cell-depleted T cells, or PBMCs supplied cDNA or gDNA.

Under the authors' procedure: Amplification with reference gene primers provided the estimates of nucleated cell counts. The assay was immunoSEQ multiplex PCR, and TCRdb's table has in-frame clones only and misses some. From that table come the V and J calls and clone size; the DNA was used to work out D and trimming. The sample carries a few hundred thousand clones, roughly 88% recorded once. V gave up 0 bases and J gave up 15 bases, with 13 bases separating them. This CDR3 comprises 13 residues. CDR1 and CDR2 from the germline V gene are SGHNT and YYREEE (reference sequence). This TCR was recovered from a man between 35 and 55 years old who had recovered from COVID-19. Specimen: peripheral blood. The V gene is TRBV5-4, the J gene TRBJ2-6; the D is unclear. The CDR3 DNA follows: TGTGCCAGCAGCTTGGCTGGGTGGCAGGCCCTGACTTTC. Protein sequence: CASSLAGWQALTF.